Below, 25 T cell receptor beta chains from the same sample are listed, as sequenced in a study of T cell responses to AZD1222 COVID-19 vaccine. Clones were sequenced by immunoSEQ multiplex PCR, and TCRdb holds only the in-frame ones, with some missing. The table lists about 180,000 clones, more than 80% of them singletons, with roughly 2.5% in the top ten. The material was peripheral blood, obtained on day 0 of AZD1222 vaccination. All receptors derive from an adult in good health.

The gene calls are TRBV6-2 or TRBV6-3 and TRBJ1-6, with TRBD1 as a possible D gene (5 bases). Per the germline V gene, CDR1 is MNHEY and CDR2 is SVGEGT. CDR3 length: 15 residues. Between the trimmed V and J ends, which lost 6 bases and 9 bases, there was a span of 18 bases. The CDR3 DNA sequence: TGTGCCAGCAGCCCTCTGGGAGGGGTGGGTTCACCCCTCCACTTT. Its protein is CASSPLGGVGSPLHF.

CDR3 nucleotide sequence: TGTGCCAGCAGCACTGGACAGGGGCTCCGAACTGAAGCTTTCTTT. Protein sequence: CASSTGQGLRTEAFF. The chain combines TRBV5-6 with TRBJ1-1; 9 nucleotides align to TRBD1. The CDR3 is 15 amino acids. V lost 4 bases, J lost 5 bases, and 9 bases stayed unmatched. The germline V gene has CDR1 SGHDT and CDR2 YYEEEE.

V is TRBV21-1 and J is TRBJ1-1. TRBV21-1 is designated a pseudogene. The CDR3 sequence is 13 residues long. The CDR3 coding sequence is TGTGCCAGCAGCAAAGTTAAGAGGACTGAAGCTTTCTTT. Amino acid sequence: CASSKVKRTEAFF.

The chain carries TRBV10-2 and TRBJ2-7, with D unresolved. V was clipped by 6 bases and J by 5 bases, with 5 bases between them. This CDR3 is built from 10 residues. The germline V gene has CDR1 WSHSY and CDR2 SAAADI. CDR3 coding DNA: TGCGCCAGCAGGGAGAACGAGCAGTACTTC. Translating it yields CASRENEQYF.

The CDR3 coding sequence is TGTGCCAGCAGCCTCCAAGGGGGACTAAATTCTGGAAACACCATATATTTT. This translates into CASSLQGGLNSGNTIYF. The chain employs TRBV9 and TRBJ1-3, with D possibly TRBD1 on 6 matching bases. Germline V lookup: CDR1 SGDLS, CDR2 YYNGEE. This CDR3 contains 17 residues. V gave up 4 bases and J gave up 1 base, with 18 bases separating them.

The rearrangement links TRBV7-2 to TRBJ2-5; 10 bases are shared with TRBD2. Germline assignment: CDR1 SGHTA and CDR2 FQGNSA. The CDR3 length is 14 residues. V lost 5 bases and J lost 7; bases outside the gene matches: 7. The DNA for the CDR3 is TGTGCCAGCAGCGCCCTAGCGGGAGAAGGGACCCAGTACTTC. It translates to CASSALAGEGTQYF. The full variable domain, completed using reference TRBV7-2 and TRBJ2-5, is GAGVSQSPSNKVTEKGKDVELRCDPISGHTALYWYRQSLGQGLEFLIYFQGNSAPDKSGLPSDRFSAERTGGSVSTLTIQRTQQEDSAVYLCASSALAGEGTQYFGPGTRLLVL.

The V call is TRBV9, the J call TRBJ2-7, with D perhaps assigned TRBD1 or TRBD2 (5 bases each). The CDR3 consists of 14 residues. The ends were cut back, 2 bases at V and 6 bases at J, with 15 bases in the middle. Germline CDR1 reads SGDLS; CDR2 reads YYNGEE. The CDR3 sequence: CASSVAGTAAEQYF. The CDR3 DNA reads TGTGCCAGCAGCGTGGCAGGGACGGCCGCCGAGCAGTACTTC. The variable domain in full, completed from reference TRBV9 and TRBJ2-7, reads DSGVTQTPKHLITATGQRVTLRCSPRSGDLSVYWYQQSLDQGLQFLIQYYNGEERAKGNILERFSAQQFPDLHSELNLSSLELGDSALYFCASSVAGTAAEQYFGPGTRLTVT.

This chain joins TRBV7-7 and TRBJ2-5, with 14 bases lining up with TRBD2. The CDR3 is 16 amino acids. Unmatched junction bases numbered 5, after V lost 6 bases and J lost 2 bases. Germline-derived CDR1 and CDR2 are SSHAT and FNYEAQ (reference sequence). The CDR3 is CASSRGLAGGQETQYF. Written as DNA, the CDR3 is TGTGCCAGCAGTCGTGGACTAGCGGGGGGACAAGAGACCCAGTACTTC.

The chain uses TRBV4-2 and TRBJ1-3; D is unclear. V lost 1 base to trimming and J lost 3 bases, with 16 bases between them. The CDR3 length is 17 residues. The germline gives CDR1 LGHNA, CDR2 YNFKEQ. In DNA, the CDR3 is TGTGCCAGCAGCCAAGGCGGGGTCACAGTCTTTGGAAACACCATATATTTT. Amino acid sequence: CASSQGGVTVFGNTIYF.

The chain couples TRBV7-9 to TRBJ1-3, with TRBD1 as a possible D gene (5 bases). V was cut by 5 bases and J by 0 bases, with 20 bases left in between. Germline CDR1 and CDR2: SEHNR and FQNEAQ (reference sequence). The CDR3 runs to 18 residues. The CDR3 DNA is TGTGCCAGCAGCCCCGAGGCAGGGCACTATCCCTCTGGAAACACCATATATTTT. As protein: CASSPEAGHYPSGNTIYF.

The gene calls are TRBV19 and TRBJ1-2; unclear D gene. Between the trimmed V and J ends, which lost 5 bases and 4 bases, there was a span of 5 bases. CDR3 length: 11 amino acids. In germline, CDR1 is LNHDA, CDR2 SQIVND (reference sequence). This CDR3 reads CASSSGYGYTF. CDR3 nucleotides: TGTGCCAGTAGTTCAGGCTATGGCTACACCTTC.

The chain carries TRBV19 and TRBJ2-3; 12 positions match TRBD2. The CDR3 is made up of 14 amino acids. Trimming at V came to 6 bases and at J to 6 bases, leaving 4 bases not matched to a gene. CDR1 LNHDA and CDR2 SQIVND come from the germline V gene (reference sequence). The DNA for the CDR3 is TGTGCCAGTAGGCCGACTAGCGGGAGTGATACGCAGTATTTT. This sequence encodes CASRPTSGSDTQYF.

The chain employs TRBV14 and TRBJ1-1; D gene ambiguous. The CDR3 has 17 amino acids. Germline V gene lookup returns CDR1 SGHDN and CDR2 FVKESK. Trimming stripped 0 bases from V and 0 bases from J, with 14 bases between. Here the CDR3 DNA reads TGTGCCAGCAGCCAAGATGAGGAAGGGTTAATGAACACTGAAGCTTTCTTT. It translates to CASSQDEEGLMNTEAFF. Full variable domain (remainder filled in from reference TRBV14 and TRBJ1-1): EAGVTQFPSHSVIEKGQTVTLRCDPISGHDNLYWYRRVMGKEIKFLLHFVKESKQDESGMPNNRFLAERTGGTYSTLKVQPAELEDSGVYFCASSQDEEGLMNTEAFFGQGTRLTVV.

The chain couples TRBV7-9 to TRBJ2-7; the D gene is possibly TRBD2 (5 bases). This CDR3 is 13 amino acids long. Germline CDR1 reads SEHNR; CDR2 reads FQNEAQ (reference sequence). Trimming took off 2 bases at V and 2 bases at J, with 7 bases between the two ends. The CDR3 DNA is TGTGCCAGCAGCTTAAGGGAGACCTACGAGCAGTACTTC. It specifies CASSLRETYEQYF. Variable domain in full (rest from reference TRBV7-9 and TRBJ2-7): DTGVSQNPRHKITKRGQNVTFRCDPISEHNRLYWYRQTLGQGPEFLTYFQNEAQLEKSRLLSDRFSAERPKGSFSTLEIQRTEQGDSAMYLCASSLRETYEQYFGPGTRLTVT.

The V gene is TRBV12-5, the J gene TRBJ2-2; D remains ambiguous. With 4 bases removed from V and 5 bases from J, the gap between germline ends came to 11 bases. The CDR3 has 14 residues. CDR1 is LGHNT and CDR2 is FRNRAP in the germline V gene. The CDR3 spells CASGSPLNTGELFF. In DNA form, the CDR3 reads TGTGCTAGTGGTTCCCCACTAAATACCGGGGAGCTGTTTTTT.

On this clone itself: This same CDR3 is encoded by further DNA sequences in the sample. The chain is built from TRBV18 and TRBJ2-7; D is undetermined. The CDR3 extends over 13 amino acids. Trimming cost V 0 bases and J 4 bases, with 7 bases left between them. From germline, CDR1 is KGHSH and CDR2 LQKENI. The CDR3 region has the DNA TGTGCCAGCTCACCACCGGTTACATACGAGCAGTACTTC. Encoded protein: CASSPPVTYEQYF.

The chain joins TRBV2 to TRBJ2-7, with TRBD1 matching over 11 bases. Germline CDR1 reads SNHLY; CDR2 reads FYNNEI. The CDR3 length is 13 residues. V lost 9 bases to trimming and J lost 5 bases; unmatched junction nucleotides: 6. The DNA of the CDR3 is TGTGCCAGAACGTGGGGACAGGGGGACGAGCAGTACTTC. It translates to CARTWGQGDEQYF. Combining the CDR3 with reference TRBV2 and TRBJ2-7 gives the whole variable domain EPEVTQTPSHQVTQMGQEVILRCVPISNHLYFYWYRQILGQKVEFLVSFYNNEISEKSEIFDDQFSVERPDGSNFTLKIRSTKLEDSAMYFCARTWGQGDEQYFGPGTRLTVT.

The count of this clone is one. This chain uses TRBV14 with TRBJ2-2, with 7 bases lining up with TRBD2. Looked up from germline, CDR1 is SGHDN and CDR2 is FVKESK. This CDR3 has 20 residues. The ends lost 2 bases at V and 1 base at J; junction bases unmatched: 16. The CDR3 loop reads CASSQIPFMEWEGNTGELFF. CDR3 DNA: TGTGCCAGCAGCCAAATTCCCTTTATGGAGTGGGAGGGGAACACCGGGGAGCTGTTTTTT.

The V and J genes are TRBV19 and TRBJ2-7, with 7 bases lining up with TRBD2. The CDR3 runs to 17 residues. Looked up from germline, CDR1 is LNHDA and CDR2 is SQIVND (reference sequence). J was trimmed by 3 bases and V by 3 bases; bases with no gene match: 14. Written as DNA, the CDR3 is TGTGCCAGTAGTATTCGGGATACTGGACGGGAGGACTACGAGCAGTACTTC. Its protein is CASSIRDTGREDYEQYF.

This chain links TRBV6-4 with TRBJ2-4; the D is unclear. Looked up from germline, CDR1 is MRHNA and CDR2 is SNTAGT. The germline V and J ends were trimmed by 4 bases and 0 bases, with 10 bases remaining between them. This CDR3 has 15 residues. This CDR3 is CASSGGQLAKNIQYF. The CDR3 DNA follows: TGTGCCAGCAGTGGTGGGCAACTAGCCAAAAACATTCAGTACTTC.

This clone was detected only a few times. The chain couples TRBV10-3 to TRBJ1-5, with D maybe TRBD1 (6 bases). The CDR3 has 13 residues. Trimming took off 3 bases at V and 6 bases at J, with 9 bases between the two ends. CDR1 and CDR2 from the germline V gene are ENHRY and SYGVKD. In DNA form, the CDR3 reads TGTGCCATCAGTGACAGGGGTCGTCAGCCCCAGCATTTT. It translates to CAISDRGRQPQHF.

V and J are TRBV5-4 and TRBJ1-1; D possibly corresponds to TRBD1 (6 bases). Germline lookup yields CDR1 SGHNT and CDR2 YYREEE (reference sequence). The CDR3 runs to 16 residues. The V end was cut by 4 bases, the J end by 4 bases, with 20 bases between. The CDR3 DNA reads as TGTGCCAGCAGCCCTGGAAGACAGGCCGGGATCACTGAAGCTTTCTTT. Its translation is CASSPGRQAGITEAFF.

The chain carries TRBV27 and TRBJ2-1; no clear D gene. The CDR3 covers 15 residues. CDR1 and CDR2 from the germline V gene are MNHEY and SMNVEV (reference sequence). Trimming stripped 2 bases from V and 7 bases from J, with 15 bases between. The CDR3 loop reads CASSLTGLGMNEQFF. DNA of the CDR3: TGTGCCAGCAGTTTAACTGGGCTCGGAATGAATGAGCAGTTCTTC.

CDR3 in DNA: TGTGCCAGCAGTCTCCAGGGGGGGAGCACTGAAGCTTTCTTT. The encoded protein is CASSLQGGSTEAFF. This sequence joins TRBV6-2 or TRBV6-3 and TRBJ1-1, with 7 bases identical to TRBD1. The CDR3 runs to 14 residues. Germline loops: CDR1 MNHEY, CDR2 SVGEGT. V lost 5 bases, J lost 4 bases, and 7 bases stayed unmatched.

The chain carries TRBV27 and TRBJ1-5; 8 bases match TRBD1. Looked up from germline, CDR1 is MNHEY and CDR2 is SMNVEV (reference sequence). The ends lost 2 bases at V and 5 bases at J; junction bases unmatched: 5. This CDR3 has 15 residues. The CDR3 nucleotides read TGTGCCAGCAGTTTAGGGGGACAGGAGTATCAGCCCCAGCATTTT. It codes for CASSLGGQEYQPQHF.